Sequencing of this TCR beta chain was carried out in a study of T cell responses to AZD1222 COVID-19 vaccine. Sequenced by immunoSEQ multiplex PCR; TCRdb stores in-frame clones only, minus some. The sample lists about 130,000 clones; approximately 93% were seen once. Germline V CDR1 and CDR2: LGHDT, YNNKEL (reference sequence). The V gene lost 4 bases and the J gene lost 8 bases, with 14 bases spanning the gap. This CDR3 comprises 13 residues. The TCR sequence derives from an adult in good health. This specimen consisted of peripheral blood, obtained on day 0 of AZD1222 vaccination. The V gene is TRBV3-1 (or the pseudogene TRBV3-2), the J gene TRBJ1-2; D call uncertain. CDR3: CASSPLGSGGYTF. For the CDR3, the DNA is TGTGCCAGCAGCCCGCTGGGATCGGGCGGCTACACCTTC.